The next 2 T cell receptor beta chains were all read from a single sample in a study of blood T cell repertoires in COVID-19. Sequencing was performed with immunoSEQ multiplex PCR; in TCRdb, only in-frame clones are kept and a portion is missing. The sample holds 450,000 to 500,000 clones, approximately 85% seen once. The material sequenced was peripheral blood. The receptors originated from a human donor in a cohort sampled during active COVID-19.

The chain is built from TRBV3-1 (or the pseudogene TRBV3-2) and TRBJ2-3, with D unclear. The CDR3 runs 14 residues. The germline V and J ends were trimmed by 4 bases and 6 bases, with 14 bases remaining between them. Germline V gives CDR1 LGHDT, CDR2 YNNKEL (reference sequence). The CDR3 DNA follows: TGTGCCAGCAGCCCACAGCTGGCCGTTGATACGCAGTATTTT. The encoded protein is CASSPQLAVDTQYF.

The J gene is TRBJ2-7, the V gene TRBV6-6; TRBD2 matches at 7 bases. After removal of 4 bases from V and 4 bases from J, the junction contained 10 bases not matched to a gene. The germline V gene has CDR1 MNHNY and CDR2 SVGAGI (reference sequence). The CDR3 is 15 residues long. The CDR3 sequence: CASSLGRETPYEQYF. CDR3 nucleotide sequence: TGTGCCAGCAGTTTAGGGCGGGAGACCCCATACGAGCAGTACTTC.